The entry below gives a single TCR beta chain sequence along with its context. The data were taken from a study of blood T cell repertoires in COVID-19. How the authors handled the data: Estimation of nucleated cell counts relied on the amplification of reference gene primers. This table comes from immunoSEQ multiplex PCR, and its TCRdb copy is limited to in-frame clones, with some not included. V, J and clone size are taken as reported in that table, and D and trimming were inferred from the DNA itself. In the table there are roughly 100,000 clones, 84% of which are singletons. The sequencing sample was made of peripheral blood. The TCR comes from a human donor in a cohort sampled during active COVID-19.

The CDR3 spells CASTKGGSQPQHF. In nucleotides, the CDR3 is TGTGCCAGCACCAAAGGAGGCAGTCAGCCCCAGCATTTT. The V gene is TRBV7-2, the J gene TRBJ1-5, with unresolved D. V lost 7 bases, J lost 6 bases, and 13 bases lay in between. The CDR3 has 13 residues. CDR1 is SGHTA, CDR2 FQGNSA, per germline.